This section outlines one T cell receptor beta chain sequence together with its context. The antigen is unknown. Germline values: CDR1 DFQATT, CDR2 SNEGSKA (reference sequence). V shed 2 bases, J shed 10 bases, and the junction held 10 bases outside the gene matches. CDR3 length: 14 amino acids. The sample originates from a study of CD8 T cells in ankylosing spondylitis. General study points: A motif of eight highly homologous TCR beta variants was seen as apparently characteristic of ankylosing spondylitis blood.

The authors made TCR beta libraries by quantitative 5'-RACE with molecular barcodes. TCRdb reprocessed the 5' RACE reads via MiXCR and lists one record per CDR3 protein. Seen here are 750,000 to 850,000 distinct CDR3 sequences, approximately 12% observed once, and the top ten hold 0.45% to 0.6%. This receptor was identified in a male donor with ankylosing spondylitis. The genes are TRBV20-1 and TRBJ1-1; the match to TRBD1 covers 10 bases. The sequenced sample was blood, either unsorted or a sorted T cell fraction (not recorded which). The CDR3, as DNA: TGCAGTGCTAGACCACCCGGGACAGGGGAAGTAGCTTTCTTT. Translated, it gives CSARPPGTGEVAFF.